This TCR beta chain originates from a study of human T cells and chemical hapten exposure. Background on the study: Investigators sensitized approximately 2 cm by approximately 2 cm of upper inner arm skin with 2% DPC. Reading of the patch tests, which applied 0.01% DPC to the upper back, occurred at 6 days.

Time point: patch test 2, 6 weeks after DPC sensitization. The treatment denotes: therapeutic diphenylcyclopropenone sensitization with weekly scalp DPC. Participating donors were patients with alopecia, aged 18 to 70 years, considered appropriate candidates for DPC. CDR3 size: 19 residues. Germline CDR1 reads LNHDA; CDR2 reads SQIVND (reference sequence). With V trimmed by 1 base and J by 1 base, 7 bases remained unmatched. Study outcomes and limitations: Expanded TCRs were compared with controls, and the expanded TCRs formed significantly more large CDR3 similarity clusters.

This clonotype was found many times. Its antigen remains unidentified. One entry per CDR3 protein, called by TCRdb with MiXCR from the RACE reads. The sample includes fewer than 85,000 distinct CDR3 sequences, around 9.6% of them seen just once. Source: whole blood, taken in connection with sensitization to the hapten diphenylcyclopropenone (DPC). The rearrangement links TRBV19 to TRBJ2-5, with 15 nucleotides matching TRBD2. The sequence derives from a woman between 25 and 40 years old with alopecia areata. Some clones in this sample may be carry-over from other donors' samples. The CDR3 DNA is TGTGCCAGTAGTATAGCTCGGGGGACTAGCGGGGGGACCCAAGAGACCCAGTACTTC. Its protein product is CASSIARGTSGGTQETQYF.